The 4 T cell receptor beta chains reported below all come from one sample, sequenced in a study of blood T cell repertoires in COVID-19 (dated by TCRdb to 2019 to 2021). The library was obtained by the immunoSEQ multiplex PCR assay. TCRdb mirrors the immuneACCESS table, restricted to in-frame sequences. Some clones are absent from its copies; in checked studies, under half trace to an unresolved V gene, and the reason for the others is unknown. Counted in this sample were fewer than 350,000 clones; approximately 89% of them appeared once. The ten largest clones represent 1.5% to 2% of the sample. The sample consisted of peripheral blood. The receptors here all came from a woman in her twenties or thirties with COVID-19, enrolled during active disease.

This chain joins TRBV4-1 and TRBJ1-1, with D hard to call. This CDR3 is 13 amino acids long. The germline V gene has CDR1 MGHRA and CDR2 YSYEKL. Trimming removed 1 base from V and 4 bases from J, with 7 bases in between. The CDR3 here is CASSQGGITEAFF. The CDR3 DNA follows: TGCGCCAGCAGCCAAGGAGGAATCACTGAAGCTTTCTTT.

The rearrangement joins TRBV6-1 to TRBJ1-2, with D possibly matching TRBD1 (5 bases). V shed 2 bases and J shed 7 bases, with 5 bases lying between them. Germline CDR1 is MNHNS and CDR2 is SASEGT. The CDR3 consists of 11 residues. CDR3 bases: TGTGCCAGCAGTGAACAGGGTGGCTACACCTTC. This codes for CASSEQGGYTF.

This chain joins TRBV5-5 and TRBJ1-2, with TRBD1 matching 8 bases. The CDR3 is 16 amino acids. Germline V gene data show CDR1 as SGHKS and CDR2 as YYEKEE (reference sequence). With V trimmed by 0 bases and J by 8 bases, 12 bases remained unmatched. DNA of the CDR3: TGTGCCAGCAGCTTGGGGGCGCTGACAGGGGCCGGCGGCTACACCTTC. The encoded protein is CASSLGALTGAGGYTF.

This clone came up once. The DNA for the CDR3 is TGTGCCAGCAGCTTAGCGTTTGACAGCTTAGCCAAAAACATTCAGTACTTC. It specifies CASSLAFDSLAKNIQYF. The chain employs TRBV7-2 and TRBJ2-4; D might be TRBD1 (5 bases). This CDR3 has 17 residues. V was trimmed by 0 bases and J by 0 bases, leaving 12 bases between them. Germline assignment: CDR1 SGHTA and CDR2 FQGNSA.